What follows are 16 T cell receptor beta chains derived from one specimen sequenced in a study of early T cells in non-severe SARS-CoV-2 infection. TCRdb reanalysed the 5' RACE reads using MiXCR and keeps one entry per CDR3 protein. The sample holds fewer than 30,000 distinct CDR3 sequences, 5.3% seen once. The sample was whole blood. Source of these receptors: an adult who was a healthcare worker with PCR-confirmed SARS-CoV-2 infection or an uninfected control (not recorded which).

This clonotype was counted many times. The chain is built from TRBV18 and TRBJ1-1, with D unclear. Germline CDR1 and CDR2: KGHSH and LQKENI. This CDR3 has 13 residues. V was shortened by 3 bases and J by 1 base, with 6 bases between the two germline ends. The CDR3 spells CASSPVRNTEAFF. The CDR3 DNA is TGTGCCAGCTCACCGGTAAGGAACACTGAAGCTTTCTTT. Looking up the rest from reference TRBV18 and TRBJ1-1 gives the full variable domain: NAGVMQNPRHLVRRRGQEARLRCSPMKGHSHVYWYRQLPEEGLKFMVYLQKENIIDESGMPKERFSAEFPKEGPSILRIQQVVRGDSAAYFCASSPVRNTEAFFGQGTRLTVV.

Within the sample, this clonotype is medium-sized. The rearrangement joins TRBV19 to TRBJ1-5; 7 bases fit TRBD1. Trimming at V came to 4 bases and at J to 6 bases, leaving 6 bases not matched to a gene. The CDR3 contains 14 residues. Germline CDR1 and CDR2: LNHDA and SQIVND (reference sequence). The CDR3 nucleotides read TGTGCCAGTAGTACTGGGACAGAGGGTCAGCCCCAGCATTTT. This gives the protein CASSTGTEGQPQHF.

This clonotype was recorded at least ten times. This chain joins TRBV28 and TRBJ2-7; no firm D call. The length of the CDR3 is 14 residues. V was cut by 10 bases and J by 4 bases, with 20 bases left in between. CDR1 MDHEN and CDR2 SYDVKM come from the germline V gene. In DNA, the CDR3 is TGTGCCACGATGGCCCCAGGACCTCCGTACGAGCAGTACTTC. This sequence encodes CATMAPGPPYEQYF. The variable domain in full, completed from reference TRBV28 and TRBJ2-7, reads DVKVTQSSRYLVKRTGEKVFLECVQDMDHENMFWYRQDPGLGLRLIYFSYDVKMKEKGDIPEGYSVSREKKERFSLILESASTNQTSMYLCATMAPGPPYEQYFGPGTRLTVT.

A few counts support this clonotype. The V gene is TRBV29-1, the J gene TRBJ2-3, with 7 positions matching TRBD2. The germline V gene has CDR1 SQVTM and CDR2 ANQGSEA. The CDR3 is 15 residues long. The J segment lost 2 bases and the V segment lost 8 bases, leaving 13 bases of the junction unmatched. The CDR3 region is CSSSLASGPTDTQYF. The CDR3 DNA reads as TGCAGCTCTTCCCTGGCTAGCGGACCCACAGATACGCAGTATTTT.

This clonotype was counted ten times or more. J is TRBJ2-1 and V is TRBV20-1, with 11 bases that match TRBD2. The CDR3 runs to 14 residues. Trimming at V came to 1 base and at J to 5 bases, leaving 1 base not matched to a gene. CDR1 DFQATT and CDR2 SNEGSKA come from the germline V gene (reference sequence). The CDR3 DNA reads TGCAGTGCTAGAGGACTAGCGGGGCACAATGAGCAGTTCTTC. It codes for CSARGLAGHNEQFF.

This clonotype was recorded many times. The CDR3 sequence: CAWSSIRSPNYGYTF. The CDR3 DNA follows: TGTGCCTGGAGTTCGATCAGAAGTCCTAACTATGGCTACACCTTC. The chain links TRBV30 to TRBJ1-2; D remains ambiguous. The CDR3 is 15 amino acids. V lost 2 bases and J 0 bases, leaving 13 bases between the germline ends. Looked up from germline, CDR1 is GTSNPN and CDR2 is SVGIG (reference sequence).

Ten or more counts support this clonotype. The chain carries TRBV15 and TRBJ2-7; D assignment may be TRBD1 or TRBD2 (5 bases each). This CDR3 spans 15 amino acids. The germline V and J ends were trimmed by 0 bases and 0 bases, with 9 bases remaining between them. From germline, CDR1 is LNHNV and CDR2 YYDKDF (reference sequence). The CDR3 is CATSRDEGSSYEQYF. CDR3 coding DNA: TGTGCCACCAGCAGAGATGAGGGGAGCTCCTACGAGCAGTACTTC. The full variable domain, with the rest looked up from reference TRBV15 and TRBJ2-7, is DAMVIQNPRYQVTQFGKPVTLSCSQTLNHNVMYWYQQKSSQAPKLLFHYYDKDFNNEADTPDNFQSRRPNTSFCFLDIRSPGLGDTAMYLCATSRDEGSSYEQYFGPGTRLTVT.

This clonotype was picked up many times. The chain links TRBV7-2 to TRBJ2-3; the D is unclear. Trimming removed 5 bases at V and 0 bases at J, with 9 bases between. The CDR3 loop spans 14 amino acids. Germline lookup yields CDR1 SGHTA and CDR2 FQGNSA. In DNA, the CDR3 is TGTGCCAGCAGCCCCACCCATAGCACAGATACGCAGTATTTT. Its translation: CASSPTHSTDTQYF.

This clonotype was observed at least ten times. The V call is TRBV20-1, the J call TRBJ2-1; D may be TRBD2 (6 bases). Germline assignment: CDR1 DFQATT and CDR2 SNEGSKA (reference sequence). V gave up 5 bases and J gave up 3 bases, with 11 bases separating them. The CDR3 consists of 13 residues. CDR3 coding DNA: TGCAGTGCTCTGGGGGGAATCTACAATGAGCAGTTCTTC. Translating gives CSALGGIYNEQFF.

The sample holds many counts of this clonotype. This chain links TRBV12-3 or TRBV12-4 with TRBJ1-5, with 8 bases that match TRBD1. Trimming removed 7 bases from V and 6 bases from J; junction bases left unmatched: 11. The CDR3 runs 15 residues. Written as DNA, the CDR3 is TGTGCCAGCACTAAGGACGCAGGGGGCTTTCAGCCCCAGCATTTT. Translating gives CASTKDAGGFQPQHF.

This clonotype was seen repeatedly, ten times or more. This chain joins TRBV7-6 and TRBJ2-5; D may be TRBD1 or TRBD2 (6 bases each). The CDR3 is 16 amino acids. CDR1 is SGHVS and CDR2 is FNYEAQ in the germline V gene. The germline V and J ends were trimmed by 5 bases and 1 base, with 17 bases remaining between them. Here the CDR3 DNA reads TGTGCCAGCAGCCTGAGGGGGGCCCCCGGCCAAGAGACCCAGTACTTC. This translates into CASSLRGAPGQETQYF. The entire variable domain, with the rest obtained from reference TRBV7-6 and TRBJ2-5, is as follows: GAGVSQSPRYKVTKRGQDVALRCDPISGHVSLYWYRQALGQGPEFLTYFNYEAQQDKSGLPNDRFSAERPEGSISTLTIQRTEQRDSAMYRCASSLRGAPGQETQYFGPGTRLLVL.

For the CDR3, the DNA is TGTGCCAGCAAGCCTGCGGGGGCCGAAAACATTCAGTACTTC. Amino acid sequence: CASKPAGAENIQYF. The V gene is TRBV7-2, the J gene TRBJ2-4; a weak D match, TRBD2 (7 bases). V was trimmed by 7 bases and J by 5 bases, leaving 15 bases between them. Germline V gene lookup returns CDR1 SGHTA and CDR2 FQGNSA. The CDR3 runs 14 residues.

This clonotype appeared many times. The chain employs TRBV2 and TRBJ1-5; possible D gene TRBD1, 6 bases. The CDR3 covers 15 residues. Looked up from germline, CDR1 is SNHLY and CDR2 is FYNNEI. V lost 3 bases to trimming and J lost 7 bases, with 16 bases between them. The CDR3 bases are TGTGCCAGCAGTGAGACAAGTACAGGGATCCAGCCCCAGCATTTT. This sequence encodes CASSETSTGIQPQHF.

Details on this clonotype: This likely comes from a read error, as the CDR3 has no conserved phenylalanine or tryptophan at its end. The chain joins TRBV6-2 or TRBV6-3 to TRBJ2-7; a possible D gene is TRBD1 (7 bases). Trimming shortened V by 2 bases and J by 2 bases, and 10 bases separated the two germline ends. There are 14 residues in the CDR3. Looked up from germline, CDR1 is MNHEY and CDR2 is SVGEGT. CDR3 sequence (DNA): TGTGCCAGCAGTTACCCCAGGGGGGCCTACGAGCAGTACTCC. Translation: CASSYPRGAYEQYS.

In this sample, this clonotype turned up many times. This chain uses TRBV20-1 with TRBJ2-5; D call uncertain. Trimming cost V 6 bases and J 5 bases, with 13 bases left between them. The germline V gene encodes CDR1 DFQATT and CDR2 SNEGSKA (reference sequence). This CDR3 region has 12 residues. The CDR3 spells CSAPSLGETQYF. In DNA, the CDR3 is TGCAGTGCCCCGAGCCTGGGGGAGACCCAGTACTTC.

This clonotype was detected ten times or more. The chain couples TRBV4-2 to TRBJ2-2; no clear D. V lost 0 bases, J lost 3 bases, and 5 bases lay in between. The CDR3 is 14 amino acids. The germline gives CDR1 LGHNA, CDR2 YNFKEQ. CDR3: CASSQEGYTGELFF. As DNA, the CDR3 is TGTGCCAGCAGCCAAGAGGGGTACACCGGGGAGCTGTTTTTT.